Below are 32 T cell receptor beta chains sequenced from a single sample in a study of cytomegalovirus exposure and HLA in healthy donors. Profiled with immunoSEQ multiplex PCR; TCRdb holds only in-frame clones, not every one. The table records more than 250,000 clones, about 92% of them present only once. What was sequenced was PBMCs. Receptor source: a woman aged 25 to 39 in good health and CMV-seronegative.

V is TRBV2 and J is TRBJ1-4, with 7 bases aligning to TRBD1. Trimming took 4 bases from V and 4 from J; bases not matched to a gene: 15. This CDR3 region has 18 residues. Germline loops: CDR1 SNHLY, CDR2 FYNNEI. The CDR3 protein is CASSGPNRGPRLNEKLFF. In nucleotides, the CDR3 is TGTGCCAGCAGTGGCCCCAACAGGGGCCCAAGACTTAATGAAAAACTGTTTTTT.

The gene calls are TRBV11-2 and TRBJ1-2; D unresolved. Trimming shortened V by 1 base and J by 8 bases, and 5 bases separated the two germline ends. Germline V CDR1 and CDR2: SGHAT, FQNNGV. The CDR3 contains 11 residues. The CDR3 sequence: CASSLVGGYTF. The CDR3, as DNA: TGTGCCAGCAGCTTAGTGGGGGGCTACACCTTC.

The sample holds one count of this clone. The same CDR3 arises from other DNA sequences in this sample as well. The chain combines TRBV15 with TRBJ2-3; D uncertain. Germline V gene sequence: CDR1 LNHNV, CDR2 YYDKDF (reference sequence). Trimming shortened V by 1 base and J by 6 bases, and 5 bases separated the two germline ends. The CDR3 runs 12 residues. The CDR3 reads CATSRATDTQYF. CDR3 DNA: TGTGCCACCAGCAGAGCCACGGATACGCAGTATTTT.

CDR3 sequence: CASSLPEGQDYGYTF. As DNA, the CDR3 is TGTGCCAGCTCACTACCAGAGGGACAGGACTATGGCTACACCTTC. The chain combines TRBV18 with TRBJ1-2, with 8 bases aligning to TRBD1. Germline trimming cut 4 bases from V and 3 bases from J; bases unmatched to any gene: 7. CDR3 size: 15 residues. Germline values: CDR1 KGHSH, CDR2 LQKENI.

The chain has TRBV4-2 and TRBJ1-2; tentative D call: TRBD1 (5 bases). The germline V gene encodes CDR1 LGHNA and CDR2 YNFKEQ. There are 12 residues in the CDR3. The ends were cut back, 4 bases at V and 6 bases at J, with 9 bases in the middle. CDR3 DNA: TGTGCCAGCAGCCCTATGGGGGATGGCTACACCTTC. Translated, it gives CASSPMGDGYTF.

The V call is TRBV4-3, the J call TRBJ1-1, with D perhaps TRBD1 (5 bases). Germline-derived CDR1 and CDR2 are LGHNA and YSLEER. There are 15 residues in the CDR3. V lost 0 bases and J 12 bases, leaving 20 bases between the germline ends. Here the CDR3 reads CASSQDPAHSRGSFF. CDR3 nucleotide sequence: TGCGCCAGCAGCCAAGATCCGGCACACTCGAGGGGATCTTTCTTT.

This chain uses TRBV19 with TRBJ2-1, with D possibly being TRBD1 (6 bases). Trimming took off 4 bases at V and 3 bases at J, with 16 bases between the two ends. Germline values: CDR1 LNHDA, CDR2 SQIVND (reference sequence). The CDR3 covers 16 residues. CDR3 DNA sequence: TGTGCCAGTAGTACTTACGGGACACTAAGCTACAATGAGCAGTTCTTC. It codes for CASSTYGTLSYNEQFF.

J is TRBJ2-1 and V is TRBV28, with 11 bases that match TRBD2. The V and J ends lost 5 bases and 0 bases, in that order; junction bases with no gene match: 6. Germline-derived CDR1 and CDR2 are MDHEN and SYDVKM. CDR3 length: 17 amino acids. The CDR3 protein is CASSTGTSGFSYNEQFF. The CDR3, as DNA: TGTGCCAGCAGTACAGGGACTAGCGGTTTCTCCTACAATGAGCAGTTCTTC.

The genes are TRBV2 and TRBJ1-1; D is ambiguous. In germline, CDR1 is SNHLY, CDR2 FYNNEI. The CDR3 runs to 13 residues. The V end was cut by 4 bases, the J end by 3 bases, with 9 bases between. The CDR3 bases are TGTGCCAGCAGTGCAACAAGGGACACTGAAGCTTTCTTT. Its translation: CASSATRDTEAFF.

The chain couples TRBV4-3 to TRBJ1-1, with D perhaps matching TRBD1 (6 bases). The CDR3 sequence is 15 residues long. Germline V lookup: CDR1 LGHNA, CDR2 YSLEER. V was clipped by 1 base and J by 1 base, with 10 bases between them. CDR3 sequence (DNA): TGCGCCAGCAGCCAAGCTCCACAGGGGAACACTGAAGCTTTCTTT. This gives the protein CASSQAPQGNTEAFF.

This chain links TRBV6-1 with TRBJ2-7, with 10 nucleotides matching TRBD1. Germline assignment: CDR1 MNHNS and CDR2 SASEGT. This CDR3 has 15 amino acids. V lost 4 bases to trimming and J lost 2 bases; unmatched junction nucleotides: 5. CDR3 DNA sequence: TGTGCCAGCAGTGTTTTGGGACAGGGGACCTACGAGCAGTACTTC. Its protein is CASSVLGQGTYEQYF.

V usage is TRBV4-2 and J usage is TRBJ2-2, with 10 positions matching TRBD2. The V gene end was trimmed by 4 bases and the J gene end by 4 bases; junction bases not matched to a gene: 12. The CDR3 is made up of 18 amino acids. Germline loops: CDR1 LGHNA, CDR2 YNFKEQ. This CDR3 reads CASSPQPLAGLRTGELFF. The CDR3 DNA reads TGTGCCAGCAGCCCACAACCACTAGCGGGATTACGCACCGGGGAGCTGTTTTTT.

The CDR3 loop is CASSPLTSGRAGELFF. The CDR3 DNA is TGTGCCAGCAGCCCTCTTACTAGCGGGAGGGCCGGGGAGCTGTTTTTT. V and J are TRBV7-3 and TRBJ2-2; the match to TRBD2 covers 13 bases. J lost 6 bases, V lost 5 bases, and 6 bases had no gene match. The CDR3 runs to 16 residues. Germline V gene sequence: CDR1 SGHTA, CDR2 FQGTGA.

This clone was seen a single time. The chain joins TRBV28 to TRBJ1-5; the D gene is possibly TRBD1 (5 bases). This CDR3 spans 15 amino acids. Germline V gene sequence: CDR1 MDHEN, CDR2 SYDVKM. With 7 bases removed from V and 7 bases from J, the gap between germline ends came to 20 bases. CDR3 loop: CASTRNKGPRQPQHF. DNA of the CDR3: TGTGCCAGCACCCGTAACAAGGGACCTCGGCAGCCCCAGCATTTT. The full variable domain, its missing parts supplied by reference TRBV28 and TRBJ1-5, is DVKVTQSSRYLVKRTGEKVFLECVQDMDHENMFWYRQDPGLGLRLIYFSYDVKMKEKGDIPEGYSVSREKKERFSLILESASTNQTSMYLCASTRNKGPRQPQHFGDGTRLSIL.

The CDR3, as DNA: TGTGCCAGCAGTGAAGGACTAGGGCGTGGGGAGCAGTACTTC. It codes for CASSEGLGRGEQYF. The rearrangement uses TRBV25-1 and TRBJ2-7; TRBD2 agrees at 7 bases. V lost 2 bases to trimming and J lost 7 bases; unmatched junction nucleotides: 8. The germline V gene has CDR1 MGHDK and CDR2 SYGVNS. The CDR3 totals 14 residues.

This clone was counted a single time. V is TRBV5-6 and J is TRBJ1-2; D unresolved. Per the germline V gene, CDR1 is SGHDT and CDR2 is YYEEEE. V was cut by 0 bases and J by 5 bases, with 11 bases left in between. The CDR3 totals 14 residues. The CDR3, as DNA: TGTGCCAGCAGCTTGGACCCGACATTTTATGGCTACACCTTC. It codes for CASSLDPTFYGYTF.

V and J are TRBV6-5 and TRBJ2-1, with D possibly being TRBD2 (5 bases). This CDR3 contains 11 residues. The V and J ends lost 7 bases and 9 bases respectively, with 10 bases between them. Germline V gene sequence: CDR1 MNHEY, CDR2 SVGAGI. The CDR3 reads CASNQGGEQFF. In DNA form, the CDR3 reads TGTGCCAGCAATCAAGGAGGTGAGCAGTTCTTC.

The rearrangement links TRBV18 to TRBJ2-5; 8 bases fit TRBD2. CDR1 and CDR2 from the germline V gene are KGHSH and LQKENI. The V segment lost 0 bases and the J segment 5 bases; nucleotides outside the gene matches: 2. The CDR3 consists of 14 residues. The CDR3 DNA reads as TGTGCCAGCTCACCACCCGGGAGGGAGGAGACCCAGTACTTC. Its translation: CASSPPGREETQYF.

The rearrangement joins TRBV29-1 to TRBJ2-5, with a tentative D call TRBD2 (6 bases). This CDR3 is built from 15 residues. Germline CDR1 SQVTM, CDR2 ANQGSEA. Trimming removed 3 bases at V and 0 bases at J, with 14 bases between. This CDR3 is CSVEEGLRYQETQYF. CDR3 in DNA: TGCAGCGTTGAGGAGGGACTCCGCTACCAAGAGACCCAGTACTTC. Full variable domain (remainder filled in from reference TRBV29-1 and TRBJ2-5): SAVISQKPSRDICQRGTSLTIQCQVDSQVTMMFWYRQQPGQSLTLIATANQGSEATYESGFVIDKFPISRPNLTFSTLTVSNMSPEDSSIYLCSVEEGLRYQETQYFGPGTRLLVL.

The chain is built from TRBV28 and TRBJ1-2; the D is unclear. CDR3 size: 13 residues. CDR1 MDHEN and CDR2 SYDVKM come from the germline V gene. Trimming took 4 bases from V and 8 from J, leaving 14 bases between them. CDR3 protein: CASSSPRARGYTF. CDR3 DNA: TGTGCCAGCAGTTCCCCCCGTGCGAGGGGCTACACCTTC.

The chain uses TRBV30 and TRBJ2-3; 7 bases agree with TRBD2. Germline loops: CDR1 GTSNPN, CDR2 SVGIG (reference sequence). With 0 bases clipped from V and 5 bases from J, the junction kept 5 bases outside the gene matches. There are 14 residues in the CDR3. CDR3 loop: CAWSVRIAGDTQYF. In DNA, the CDR3 is TGTGCCTGGAGTGTACGCATAGCGGGAGATACGCAGTATTTT. The whole variable domain, filled in from reference TRBV30 and TRBJ2-3, reads SQTIHQWPATLVQPVGSPLSLECTVEGTSNPNLYWYRQAAGRGLQLLFYSVGIGQISSEVPQNLSASRPQDRQFILSSKKLLLSDSGFYLCAWSVRIAGDTQYFGPGTRLTVL.

The V call is TRBV27, the J call TRBJ2-3; D is unresolved. Germline loops: CDR1 MNHEY, CDR2 SMNVEV (reference sequence). V gave up 4 bases and J gave up 4 bases, with 12 bases separating them. The CDR3 is made up of 14 amino acids. CDR3 residues: CASSSGLVPDTQYF. The CDR3 bases are TGTGCCAGCAGTTCCGGGCTAGTACCAGATACGCAGTATTTT.

The V gene is TRBV6-1, the J gene TRBJ2-1; 7 nucleotides agree with TRBD2. This CDR3 comprises 13 residues. Germline lookup yields CDR1 MNHNS and CDR2 SASEGT. The ends lost 6 bases at V and 6 bases at J; junction bases unmatched: 5. The CDR3: CASSPTGGNEQFF. CDR3 DNA sequence: TGTGCCAGCAGCCCCACGGGGGGCAATGAGCAGTTCTTC.

The sample holds one count of this clone. The V call is TRBV29-1, the J call TRBJ1-4; 7 nucleotides line up with TRBD1. This CDR3 region has 13 residues. Germline V lookup: CDR1 SQVTM, CDR2 ANQGSEA. V was pared by 8 bases and J by 5 bases, with 8 bases of the junction left unmatched. CDR3 nucleotides: TGCAGCACAAAGGGGGCCCTGAATGAAAAACTGTTTTTT. Amino acid sequence: CSTKGALNEKLFF.

This chain links TRBV11-2 with TRBJ2-7; perhaps TRBD2 as D (5 bases). The CDR3 is 14 amino acids. Germline lookup yields CDR1 SGHAT and CDR2 FQNNGV. V was pared by 5 bases and J by 6 bases, with 17 bases between. The CDR3 loop reads CASSLRDSRFEQYF. Here the CDR3 DNA reads TGTGCCAGCAGCCTCCGGGATAGTCGGTTCGAGCAGTACTTC.

This clone has a handful of counts. The chain is built from TRBV15 and TRBJ1-1; D is ambiguous. The CDR3 contains 12 residues. V lost 3 bases, J lost 5 bases, and 7 bases lay in between. CDR1 LNHNV and CDR2 YYDKDF come from the germline V gene (reference sequence). CDR3 in amino acids: CATSRGETEAFF. The CDR3 coding sequence is TGTGCCACCAGCAGGGGAGAAACTGAAGCTTTCTTT.

This clone was counted a single time. This sequence joins TRBV20-1 and TRBJ2-7, with D possibly TRBD2 on 6 matching bases. CDR3 length: 11 amino acids. Germline CDR1 DFQATT, CDR2 SNEGSKA (reference sequence). Trimming removed 3 bases from V and 7 bases from J, with 10 bases in between. This CDR3 is CSASTSLEQYF. In nucleotides, the CDR3 is TGCAGTGCTAGTACTAGCCTAGAGCAGTACTTC.

This clone came up once. The chain carries TRBV5-1 and TRBJ2-2; tentative D call: TRBD1 (6 bases). The CDR3 runs 15 residues. Germline values: CDR1 SGHRS, CDR2 YFSETQ. The V end was cut by 0 bases, the J end by 0 bases, with 6 bases between. The CDR3 DNA follows: TGCGCCAGCAGCTTGGACAGGGCGAACACCGGGGAGCTGTTTTTT. This encodes CASSLDRANTGELFF.

The J gene is TRBJ2-3, the V gene TRBV7-3, with D perhaps given as TRBD1 or TRBD2 (5 bases each). V was cut by 5 bases and J by 5 bases, with 14 bases left in between. CDR1 and CDR2 (germline): SGHTA, FQGTGA. There are 14 residues in the CDR3. CDR3 DNA sequence: TGTGCCAGCAGCCAGGGAGCCTATATAGATACGCAGTATTTT. It codes for CASSQGAYIDTQYF. The entire variable domain, with the rest obtained from reference TRBV7-3 and TRBJ2-3, is as follows: GAGVSQTPSNKVTEKGKYVELRCDPISGHTALYWYRQSLGQGPEFLIYFQGTGAADDSGLPNDRFFAVRPEGSVSTLKIQRTERGDSAVYLCASSQGAYIDTQYFGPGTRLTVL.

The chain links TRBV11-2 to TRBJ2-7; D remains unclear. Germline lookup yields CDR1 SGHAT and CDR2 FQNNGV. This CDR3 contains 15 residues. Trimming cost V 0 bases and J 1 base, with 10 bases left between them. The CDR3 spells CASSLDRTESYEQYF. DNA for the CDR3: TGTGCCAGCAGCTTAGACCGAACAGAATCCTACGAGCAGTACTTC.

The table lists this clone with a few counts. The rearrangement joins TRBV12-5 to TRBJ1-1; D not resolved. The V end was cut by 0 bases, the J end by 12 bases, with 11 bases between. The CDR3 covers 12 residues. CDR1 is LGHNT, CDR2 FRNRAP, per germline. CDR3 bases: TGTGCTAGTGGTTTGGTACCAGATAGGCCTTTCTTT. This translates into CASGLVPDRPFF.

The V call is TRBV29-1, the J call TRBJ2-1, with 8 bases matching TRBD2. V was clipped by 6 bases and J by 8 bases; unmatched bases: 9. The CDR3 is 13 residues long. The germline CDR1 and CDR2 sequences are SQVTM and ANQGSEA. CDR3 region: CSVSLATSDEQFF. The CDR3 DNA reads as TGCAGCGTCTCCTTAGCGACTAGCGATGAGCAGTTCTTC.